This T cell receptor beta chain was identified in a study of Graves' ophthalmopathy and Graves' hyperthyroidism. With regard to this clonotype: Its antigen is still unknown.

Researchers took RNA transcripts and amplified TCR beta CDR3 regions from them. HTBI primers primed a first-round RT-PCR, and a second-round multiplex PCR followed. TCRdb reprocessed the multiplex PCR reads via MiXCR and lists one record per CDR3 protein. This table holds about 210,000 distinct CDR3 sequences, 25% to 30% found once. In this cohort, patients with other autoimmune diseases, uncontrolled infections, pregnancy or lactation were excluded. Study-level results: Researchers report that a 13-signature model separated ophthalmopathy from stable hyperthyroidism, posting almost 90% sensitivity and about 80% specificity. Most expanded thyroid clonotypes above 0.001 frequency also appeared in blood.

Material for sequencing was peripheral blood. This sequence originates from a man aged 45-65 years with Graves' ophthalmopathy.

CDR3: CAWSVGGAPYEQYF. The CDR3 DNA reads TGTGCCTGGAGTGTCGGGGGCGCACCCTACGAGCAGTACTTC. V gene TRBV30 combines with J gene TRBJ2-7; D possibly uses TRBD1 or TRBD2 (6 bases each). Germline CDR1 reads GTSNPN; CDR2 reads SVGIG (reference sequence). There are 14 residues in the CDR3. V was clipped by 0 bases and J by 2 bases, with 11 bases between them. Filled out from reference TRBV30 and TRBJ2-7, the complete variable domain reads SQTIHQWPATLVQPVGSPLSLECTVEGTSNPNLYWYRQAAGRGLQLLFYSVGIGQISSEVPQNLSASRPQDRQFILSSKKLLLSDSGFYLCAWSVGGAPYEQYFGPGTRLTVT.